Following are 27 T cell receptor beta chains from one sample sequenced in a study of long-term antiretroviral therapy in people with HIV. Assay version v3.0 of immunoSEQ was used, and it was run at survey level. Produced via immunoSEQ multiplex PCR; TCRdb's table is partial and in-frame only. The sample has 24,000 or so clones; approximately 86% are singletons. The specimen comprised unsorted PBMCs, sampled 1.9 years after starting antiretroviral therapy. The receptors derive from a woman in her twenties or thirties with HIV.

The V and J genes are TRBV19 and TRBJ1-4; 9 bases agree with TRBD1. The CDR3 runs 16 residues. The V gene end was trimmed by 6 bases and the J gene end by 10 bases; junction bases not matched to a gene: 15. CDR1 and CDR2 (germline): LNHDA, SQIVND (reference sequence). The CDR3 here is CASRYTQDRGKGKLFF. In DNA form, the CDR3 reads TGTGCCAGTAGATACACGCAGGACAGGGGAAAGGGAAAACTGTTTTTT.

The chain has TRBV5-4 and TRBJ1-1, with a weak D call TRBD1 (5 bases). Per the germline V gene, CDR1 is SGHNT and CDR2 is YYREEE (reference sequence). The CDR3 covers 14 residues. Trimming left V 0 bases short and J 1 base short, with 7 bases between. CDR3: CASSLVGGNTEAFF. CDR3 bases: TGTGCCAGCAGCTTGGTCGGGGGGAACACTGAAGCTTTCTTT.

The rearrangement uses TRBV19 and TRBJ2-2; D call uncertain. Trimming stripped 6 bases from V and 4 bases from J, with 12 bases between. The CDR3 is 14 amino acids. CDR1 is LNHDA and CDR2 is SQIVND in the germline V gene (reference sequence). The CDR3 is CASRGGLSTGELFF. The CDR3 DNA sequence: TGTGCCAGTAGAGGCGGTCTATCCACCGGGGAGCTGTTTTTT.

This sequence joins TRBV2 and TRBJ2-5; 9 nucleotides line up with TRBD1. J was trimmed by 4 bases and V by 6 bases; bases with no gene match: 6. Looked up from germline, CDR1 is SNHLY and CDR2 is FYNNEI. This CDR3 has 14 residues. CDR3 loop: CASSKGQGPETQYF. CDR3 nucleotides: TGTGCCAGCAGCAAGGGACAGGGCCCAGAGACCCAGTACTTC.

The chain combines TRBV2 with TRBJ2-2; D gene ambiguous. The CDR3 extends over 14 amino acids. Germline CDR1 reads SNHLY; CDR2 reads FYNNEI. V was trimmed by 3 bases and J by 1 base, leaving 6 bases between them. CDR3: CASSDRGNTGELFF. Written as DNA, the CDR3 is TGTGCCAGCAGTGATCGCGGGAACACCGGGGAGCTGTTTTTT.

The chain links TRBV27 to TRBJ2-6; D gene unclear. CDR1 is MNHEY, CDR2 SMNVEV, per germline (reference sequence). V dropped 5 bases and J dropped 0 bases, with 8 bases sitting between them. The CDR3 has 15 amino acids. The CDR3 reads CASSPPTSGANVLTF. The CDR3 region has the DNA TGTGCCAGCAGTCCTCCTACCTCTGGGGCCAACGTCCTGACTTTC. The full variable domain, with the rest looked up from reference TRBV27 and TRBJ2-6, is EAQVTQNPRYLITVTGKKLTVTCSQNMNHEYMSWYRQDPGLGLRQIYYSMNVEVTDKGDVPEGYKVSRKEKRNFPLILESPSPNQTSLYFCASSPPTSGANVLTFGAGSRLTVL.

The genes are TRBV30 and TRBJ2-7; TRBD1 agrees at 11 bases. CDR3 length: 17 residues. V lost 1 base, J lost 1 base, and 9 bases stayed unmatched. The V gene's germline CDR1 is GTSNPN and CDR2 SVGIG (reference sequence). The CDR3 DNA is TGTGCCTGGAGTGGTGGGGACAGGGGGTCTCCTTCCTACGAGCAGTACTTC. Encoded protein: CAWSGGDRGSPSYEQYF.

The chain recombines TRBV7-3 with TRBJ2-2; possibly TRBD2 for D (5 bases). The CDR3 has 15 amino acids. The germline V and J ends were trimmed by 2 bases and 4 bases, with 11 bases remaining between them. Germline V lookup: CDR1 SGHTA, CDR2 FQGTGA. Here the CDR3 DNA reads TGTGCCAGCAGCTTAGGGAGACGGGCCACCGGGGAGCTGTTTTTT. Protein sequence: CASSLGRRATGELFF.

The chain uses TRBV18 and TRBJ1-2, with 9 bases fitting TRBD1. The CDR3 contains 16 residues. With 3 bases clipped from V and 0 bases from J, the junction kept 5 bases outside the gene matches. Germline V lookup: CDR1 KGHSH, CDR2 LQKENI. DNA for the CDR3: TGTGCCAGCTCACCGGGACAGGGATTCTCTAACTATGGCTACACCTTC. As protein: CASSPGQGFSNYGYTF.

The V and J genes are TRBV4-1 and TRBJ1-5; D gene ambiguous. CDR1 and CDR2 (germline): MGHRA, YSYEKL. V was cut by 0 bases and J by 6 bases, with 12 bases left in between. The CDR3 length is 15 residues. CDR3 amino acids: CASSQDLVGVQPQHF. DNA for the CDR3: TGCGCCAGCAGCCAAGATTTAGTCGGGGTTCAGCCCCAGCATTTT.

This sequence joins TRBV27 and TRBJ2-7; D is possibly TRBD2 (5 bases). Germline V gives CDR1 MNHEY, CDR2 SMNVEV (reference sequence). The CDR3 runs 13 residues. Trimming left V 3 bases short and J 6 bases short, with 12 bases between. The CDR3 reads CASSFQGGGEQYV. The CDR3 coding sequence is TGTGCCAGCAGTTTTCAAGGCGGAGGCGAGCAGTACGTC.

This chain links TRBV5-1 with TRBJ1-1; tentatively, D is TRBD1 (5 bases). This CDR3 region has 13 residues. The V and J ends lost 4 bases and 11 bases respectively, with 18 bases between them. CDR1 is SGHRS and CDR2 is YFSETQ in the germline V gene. CDR3 sequence (DNA): TGCGCCAGCAGCCCGGGGGTGCAGGGCGCGGCTTTCTTT. Encoded protein: CASSPGVQGAAFF.

The rearrangement uses TRBV29-1 and TRBJ1-1, with a tentative D call TRBD1 (5 bases). The CDR3 loop spans 15 amino acids. Germline V CDR1 and CDR2: SQVTM, ANQGSEA. V was shortened by 7 bases and J by 0 bases, with 18 bases between the two germline ends. CDR3 in DNA: TGCAGCGCCTGGCCCAGGGACCTTATGAACACTGAAGCTTTCTTT. This translates into CSAWPRDLMNTEAFF.

This rearrangement joins TRBV6-5 to TRBJ1-6, with unresolved D. CDR3 length equals 13 residues. The V and J ends lost 0 bases and 7 bases respectively, with 4 bases between them. In germline, CDR1 is MNHEY, CDR2 SVGAGI. Here the CDR3 reads CASSYSVNSPLHF. In DNA form, the CDR3 reads TGTGCCAGCAGTTACTCCGTAAATTCACCCCTCCACTTT.

The V and J genes are TRBV6-5 and TRBJ1-5; D gene uncertain. The CDR3 loop spans 14 amino acids. V was cut by 4 bases and J by 1 base, with 8 bases left in between. Germline V CDR1 and CDR2: MNHEY, SVGAGI. The chain's CDR3 is CASSSWESNQPQHF. CDR3 sequence (DNA): TGTGCCAGCAGTTCCTGGGAGAGCAATCAGCCCCAGCATTTT.

V usage is TRBV6-5 and J usage is TRBJ2-5; TRBD1 matches at 9 bases. CDR1 is MNHEY and CDR2 is SVGAGI in the germline V gene. Unmatched junction bases numbered 3, after V lost 6 bases and J lost 1 base. The CDR3 loop spans 14 amino acids. CDR3 in amino acids: CASRGTGPQETQYF. The CDR3 region has the DNA TGTGCCAGCAGGGGGACAGGGCCCCAAGAGACCCAGTACTTC.

The chain combines TRBV7-2 with TRBJ2-1; 11 bases align to TRBD2. This CDR3 spans 16 amino acids. Germline loops: CDR1 SGHTA, CDR2 FQGNSA. The junction had 9 bases not matched to a gene; V was cut back by 5 bases and J by 6 bases. The CDR3 DNA sequence: TGTGCCAGCAGCCAAAGACTAGCGGGGTATATCAATGAGCAGTTCTTC. This codes for CASSQRLAGYINEQFF.

This clone has just one count. The rearrangement joins TRBV7-9 to TRBJ2-3; D is ambiguous. CDR3 size: 15 residues. CDR1 and CDR2 from the germline V gene are SEHNR and FQNEAQ (reference sequence). The V gene lost 3 bases and the J gene lost 0 bases, with 10 bases spanning the gap. DNA of the CDR3: TGTGCCAGCAGCTTGGCGGAGACTAGCACAGATACGCAGTATTTT. Its protein is CASSLAETSTDTQYF.

The CDR3 sequence is CSVVGEPKNIQYF. In DNA form, the CDR3 reads TGCAGCGTTGTAGGGGAGCCCAAAAACATTCAGTACTTC. The chain employs TRBV29-1 and TRBJ2-4; TRBD1 or TRBD2 may be the D gene (5 bases each). V shed 4 bases and J shed 2 bases, with 9 bases lying between them. Germline V gene data show CDR1 as SQVTM and CDR2 as ANQGSEA. The CDR3 loop spans 13 amino acids. Looking up the rest from reference TRBV29-1 and TRBJ2-4 gives the full variable domain: SAVISQKPSRDICQRGTSLTIQCQVDSQVTMMFWYRQQPGQSLTLIATANQGSEATYESGFVIDKFPISRPNLTFSTLTVSNMSPEDSSIYLCSVVGEPKNIQYFGAGTRLSVL.

The V and J genes are TRBV19 and TRBJ1-4; 7 nucleotides match TRBD1. The CDR3 covers 17 residues. CDR1 is LNHDA and CDR2 is SQIVND in the germline V gene (reference sequence). V dropped 4 bases and J dropped 5; count of bases not matched to a gene: 13. The CDR3: CASSTRDSPIQNEKLFF. CDR3 in DNA: TGTGCCAGTAGTACAAGGGACAGCCCGATCCAAAATGAAAAACTGTTTTTT.

The rearrangement joins TRBV5-1 to TRBJ1-5; a possible D gene is TRBD1 (5 bases). Trimming stripped 4 bases from V and 6 bases from J, with 14 bases between. CDR1 and CDR2 from the germline V gene are SGHRS and YFSETQ. The CDR3 extends over 14 amino acids. Here the CDR3 DNA reads TGCGCCAGCAGCCCCCTAGGGGTGGGTCAGCCCCAGCATTTT. Its protein is CASSPLGVGQPQHF.

This chain joins TRBV5-8 and TRBJ2-7; 9 nucleotides line up with TRBD2. J lost 6 bases, V lost 1 base, and 2 bases had no gene match. The CDR3 length is 13 residues. The germline CDR1 and CDR2 sequences are SGHTS and YDEGEE. CDR3 DNA sequence: TGTGCCAGCAGCTTGTGGGGACTAGCCGAGCAGTACGTC. It translates to CASSLWGLAEQYV.

The chain joins TRBV5-4 to TRBJ2-3; D gene unclear. V shed 0 bases and J shed 2 bases, with 13 bases lying between them. Germline V gene sequence: CDR1 SGHNT, CDR2 YYREEE (reference sequence). The CDR3 spans 16 residues. In nucleotides, the CDR3 is TGTGCCAGCAGCTTGGGTTCTGGCGTGAACACAGATACGCAGTATTTT. Its protein is CASSLGSGVNTDTQYF.

The V and J genes are TRBV14 and TRBJ2-7; TRBD2 is a possible D gene (6 bases). The CDR3 spans 19 residues. From germline, CDR1 is SGHDN and CDR2 FVKESK. The ends were cut back, 3 bases at V and 0 bases at J, with 24 bases in the middle. CDR3 residues: CASSHPPGRIDLSSYEQYV. CDR3 DNA: TGTGCCAGCAGCCATCCCCCAGGGAGGATAGACTTAAGCTCCTACGAGCAGTACGTC.

This rearrangement joins TRBV6-5 to TRBJ1-5; D not certain. Germline V gene sequence: CDR1 MNHEY, CDR2 SVGAGI. The V gene lost 4 bases and the J gene lost 3 bases, with 7 bases spanning the gap. This CDR3 is 13 amino acids long. The CDR3 loop is CASSSSINQPQHF. The CDR3 nucleotides are TGTGCCAGCAGTTCGTCCATCAATCAGCCCCAGCATTTT.

V and J are TRBV19 and TRBJ2-5; 7 nucleotides agree with TRBD1. Germline V gene data show CDR1 as LNHDA and CDR2 as SQIVND (reference sequence). V lost 7 bases, J lost 4 bases, and 12 bases stayed unmatched. The CDR3 runs to 15 residues. This chain's CDR3 is CASNPRGWGGETQYF. The CDR3 bases are TGTGCCAGTAATCCCAGGGGGTGGGGTGGAGAGACCCAGTACTTC.

The genes are TRBV19 and TRBJ2-2; 8 bases match TRBD2. Germline-derived CDR1 and CDR2 are LNHDA and SQIVND (reference sequence). Germline trimming cut 3 bases from V and 6 bases from J; bases unmatched to any gene: 3. This CDR3 contains 14 residues. This CDR3 is CASSMRGEAGELFF. The CDR3 DNA is TGTGCCAGTAGTATGCGGGGGGAAGCCGGGGAGCTGTTTTTT.